What follows are 22 T cell receptor beta chains derived from one specimen sequenced in a study of shared clonotypes between healthy human individuals. The repertoire was sequenced with immunoSEQ multiplex PCR; TCRdb's copy has only in-frame clones and lacks some. The sample gives 2 million to 2.5 million clones, approximately 95% of which show up once; 0.3% to 0.4% is in the top ten. The sequenced sample was naive CD4+ T cells from PBMCs. The subset was: CD45RA+ positively selected. These receptors were obtained from a man aged 18 to 35 in good health. Some clones in this sample may be carry-over from other donors' samples.

The V gene is TRBV9, the J gene TRBJ2-1, with TRBD1 as a possible D gene (6 bases). Per the germline V gene, CDR1 is SGDLS and CDR2 is YYNGEE. Deletions cut 4 bases from V and 7 bases from J, with 27 bases between. The CDR3 contains 18 residues. Here the CDR3 DNA reads TGTGCCAGCAGCCAAACAGGGAAACCCCTAGAGAGGAGGAATGAGCAGTTCTTC. As protein: CASSQTGKPLERRNEQFF.

For the CDR3, the DNA is TGCAGCGTTTCGGACGGGGATCAGCCCCAGCATTTT. Protein sequence: CSVSDGDQPQHF. The rearrangement links TRBV29-1 to TRBJ1-5; D is undetermined. The CDR3 sequence is 12 residues long. V lost 5 bases, J lost 5 bases, and 10 bases lay in between. CDR1 and CDR2 from the germline V gene are SQVTM and ANQGSEA.

The gene calls are TRBV27 and TRBJ2-3, with 14 bases aligning to TRBD2. CDR1 is MNHEY, CDR2 SMNVEV, per germline (reference sequence). Trimming at V came to 5 bases and at J to 2 bases, leaving 9 bases not matched to a gene. The CDR3 consists of 18 residues. CDR3 protein: CASSGPGLAGASTDTQYF. CDR3 nucleotide sequence: TGTGCCAGCAGTGGACCGGGACTAGCGGGAGCTTCCACAGATACGCAGTATTTT.

The chain carries TRBV7-9 and TRBJ2-2; 7 bases agree with TRBD2. The germline CDR1 and CDR2 sequences are SEHNR and FQNEAQ (reference sequence). The junction had 11 bases not matched to a gene; V was cut back by 6 bases and J by 4 bases. This CDR3 is 16 amino acids long. CDR3 coding DNA: TGTGCCAGCAGGCCCACGGGGCGGGAGTTCACCGGGGAGCTGTTTTTT. This sequence encodes CASRPTGREFTGELFF.

The rearrangement links TRBV9 to TRBJ2-2, with 12 positions matching TRBD2. Germline V gene lookup returns CDR1 SGDLS and CDR2 YYNGEE. The CDR3 has 15 residues. The junction had 6 bases not matched to a gene; V was cut back by 6 bases and J by 6 bases. This CDR3 is CASNLAGGPAGELFF. The CDR3 region has the DNA TGTGCCAGCAACCTAGCGGGAGGGCCCGCCGGGGAGCTGTTTTTT.

The V and J genes are TRBV19 and TRBJ2-7; D is possibly TRBD1 or TRBD2 (6 bases each). V lost 7 bases and J lost 4, with 14 bases in between. The CDR3 runs to 13 residues. Germline lookup yields CDR1 LNHDA and CDR2 SQIVND (reference sequence). This CDR3 is CASTPGGRYEQYF. The CDR3 nucleotides are TGTGCCAGTACCCCCGGGGGCAGGTACGAGCAGTACTTC. The full variable domain, in which reference TRBV19 and TRBJ2-7 provide the parts outside the CDR3, is DGGITQSPKYLFRKEGQNVTLSCEQNLNHDAMYWYRQDPGQGLRLIYYSQIVNDFQKGDIAEGYSVSREKKESFPLTVTSAQKNPTAFYLCASTPGGRYEQYFGPGTRLTVT.

V is TRBV20-1 and J is TRBJ1-1; D gene ambiguous. The length of the CDR3 is 11 residues. CDR1 and CDR2 (germline): DFQATT, SNEGSKA (reference sequence). V dropped 7 bases and J dropped 6 bases, with 12 bases sitting between them. CDR3 nucleotides: TGCAGTGGAGGTGGGATGCCTGAAGCTTTCTTT. It specifies CSGGGMPEAFF.

The V gene is TRBV5-4, the J gene TRBJ2-3; D ambiguous. V lost 0 bases to trimming and J lost 4 bases, with 9 bases between them. Germline CDR1 reads SGHNT; CDR2 reads YYREEE (reference sequence). The CDR3 covers 14 residues. The CDR3 loop is CASSLVWSPDTQYF. The CDR3 nucleotides read TGTGCCAGCAGCTTGGTGTGGTCCCCAGATACGCAGTATTTT. The whole variable domain, filled in from reference TRBV5-4 and TRBJ2-3, reads ETGVTQSPTHLIKTRGQQVTLRCSSQSGHNTVSWYQQALGQGPQFIFQYYREEENGRGNFPPRFSGLQFPNYSSELNVNALELDDSALYLCASSLVWSPDTQYFGPGTRLTVL.

The rearrangement uses TRBV10-3 and TRBJ2-5; 13 positions agree with TRBD2. After removal of 4 bases from V and 5 bases from J, the junction contained 1 base not matched to a gene. CDR3 length equals 14 residues. Germline loops: CDR1 ENHRY, CDR2 SYGVKD. The chain's CDR3 is CAISGGLAGETQYF. The CDR3 DNA reads as TGTGCCATCAGTGGGGGACTAGCGGGGGAGACCCAGTACTTC.

The chain employs TRBV28 and TRBJ1-4, with D possibly matching TRBD1 (5 bases). Trimming pared 8 bases from V and 8 bases from J, leaving 9 bases between. The CDR3 has 11 residues. Looked up from germline, CDR1 is MDHEN and CDR2 is SYDVKM. In DNA, the CDR3 is TGTGCCAGCGCTGGGGGGGAAAAACTGTTTTTT. Translated: CASAGGEKLFF.

The chain has TRBV5-1 and TRBJ2-2; no clear D. Deletions cut 1 base from V and 5 bases from J, with 9 bases between. The germline CDR1 and CDR2 sequences are SGHRS and YFSETQ. The CDR3 extends over 14 amino acids. The CDR3 DNA follows: TGCGCCAGCAGCTTGTTGCATAATACCGGGGAGCTGTTTTTT. Its protein is CASSLLHNTGELFF.

This chain uses TRBV28 with TRBJ2-2; D is possibly TRBD1 or TRBD2 (5 bases each). This CDR3 has 16 amino acids. Germline V gives CDR1 MDHEN, CDR2 SYDVKM. Trimming stripped 5 bases from V and 1 base from J, with 14 bases between. CDR3 nucleotides: TGTGCCAGCAGTACTGGGGACGGCGGGAACACCGGGGAGCTGTTTTTT. Protein: CASSTGDGGNTGELFF.

Only one count was recorded for this clone. V and J are TRBV29-1 and TRBJ1-2; maybe TRBD1 (5 bases). V was cut by 4 bases and J by 6 bases, with 21 bases left in between. CDR1 and CDR2 (germline): SQVTM, ANQGSEA. The CDR3 is 15 residues long. CDR3 protein: CSVGAWGGEGDGYTF. The DNA of the CDR3 is TGCAGCGTTGGGGCCTGGGGCGGGGAGGGTGATGGCTACACCTTC.

This chain's CDR3 is CSVRSRDTKDTQYF. The CDR3 DNA sequence: TGCAGCGTTCGGAGCCGGGACACAAAAGATACGCAGTATTTT. The V gene is TRBV29-1, the J gene TRBJ2-3; perhaps TRBD1 as D (6 bases). V lost 5 bases, J lost 5 bases, and 17 bases lay in between. Germline V lookup: CDR1 SQVTM, CDR2 ANQGSEA. The CDR3 is made up of 14 amino acids.

About this clone itself: At one end the junction does not follow the germline gene, possibly because of a read error. The rearrangement joins TRBV19 to TRBJ2-7; 10 positions match TRBD2. Germline V gene data show CDR1 as LNHDA and CDR2 as SQIVND (reference sequence). This CDR3 comprises 11 residues. Here the CDR3 DNA reads TGTGCCAGTAGTATGGGGACTAGCGAGACCTTC. Its translation: CASSMGTSETF.

This clone appeared a few times. The gene calls are TRBV5-1 and TRBJ1-1; no definite D call. Trimming shortened V by 0 bases and J by 5 bases, and 8 bases separated the two germline ends. The CDR3 is 13 residues long. CDR1 and CDR2 (germline): SGHRS, YFSETQ. DNA for the CDR3: TGCGCCAGCAGCTTGGCCGTGGAGACTGAAGCTTTCTTT. Translated, it gives CASSLAVETEAFF.

This chain joins TRBV6-1 and TRBJ2-1, with TRBD1 matching 10 bases. CDR3 length: 16 amino acids. CDR1 and CDR2 from the germline V gene are MNHNS and SASEGT. V shed 3 bases and J 3 bases; nucleotides not matched to a gene: 5. DNA of the CDR3: TGTGCCAGCAGTGAGAGGGGGACAGGGGTCTACAATGAGCAGTTCTTC. It specifies CASSERGTGVYNEQFF.

The chain uses TRBV27 and TRBJ1-3; 8 nucleotides align to TRBD1. Germline values: CDR1 MNHEY, CDR2 SMNVEV (reference sequence). This CDR3 contains 16 residues. V shed 4 bases and J 0 bases; nucleotides not matched to a gene: 5. The CDR3 loop is CASSWDRPSSGNTIYF. CDR3 sequence (DNA): TGTGCCAGCAGTTGGGACAGGCCGAGCTCTGGAAACACCATATATTTT.

A remark on this clone: In the same sample, other DNA sequences code for this CDR3. The chain joins TRBV7-3 to TRBJ2-3, with no clear D. Trimming cost V 5 bases and J 1 base, with 7 bases left between them. This CDR3 is 13 amino acids long. Germline V gives CDR1 SGHTA, CDR2 FQGTGA. The CDR3 protein is CASSPGGTDTQYF. The CDR3 nucleotides read TGTGCCAGCAGCCCGGGTGGCACAGATACGCAGTATTTT.

V and J are TRBV28 and TRBJ1-5, with D possibly being TRBD1 (5 bases). Germline V CDR1 and CDR2: MDHEN, SYDVKM. This CDR3 region has 15 residues. V was pared by 7 bases and J by 6 bases, with 19 bases between. The chain's CDR3 is CASTSGLGGGQPQHF. CDR3 DNA: TGTGCCAGCACCTCGGGTTTGGGCGGGGGTCAGCCCCAGCATTTT.

On this clone itself: This same CDR3 is encoded by further DNA sequences in the sample. The chain combines TRBV18 with TRBJ2-2; D call uncertain. V lost 3 bases and J 6 bases, leaving 2 bases between the germline ends. The CDR3 consists of 11 residues. The germline V gene has CDR1 KGHSH and CDR2 LQKENI. This CDR3 reads CASSPAGELFF. DNA of the CDR3: TGTGCCAGCTCACCCGCCGGGGAGCTGTTTTTT.

With respect to this clone: Other DNA sequences in this specimen translate into the identical CDR3. This chain connects TRBV7-9 to TRBJ2-3; 9 bases align to TRBD1. V shed 5 bases, J shed 3 bases, and the junction held 6 bases outside the gene matches. Germline CDR1 is SEHNR and CDR2 is FQNEAQ (reference sequence). There are 15 residues in the CDR3. The CDR3 region has the DNA TGTGCCAGCAGCACTGGACAGGGGAGGACAGATACGCAGTATTTT. Its translation is CASSTGQGRTDTQYF.